Shown below are 20 T cell receptor beta chains from a single sample sequenced in a study of response to subunit inactivated influenza vaccine. TCRdb reprocessed the RT-PCR reads via MiXCR and lists one record per CDR3 protein. In the table there are roughly 790,000 distinct CDR3 sequences, 20% to 25% of which are singletons. Source: PBMCs from blood, taken 4 to 6 days after vaccination. The receptors derive from a man in his fifties or sixties who received an inactivated influenza vaccine.

The chain joins TRBV7-9 to TRBJ2-5; 7 bases map to TRBD1. CDR1 and CDR2 (germline): SEHNR, FQNEAQ (reference sequence). CDR3 size: 15 residues. V dropped 6 bases and J dropped 2; count of bases not matched to a gene: 9. DNA for the CDR3: TGTGCCAGCAGTAAATTCCGGGACAGACAAGAGACCCAGTACTTC. Translation gives CASSKFRDRQETQYF.

This clonotype was found a few times. The CDR3 region is CASSLGQVEGETQYF. CDR3 nucleotide sequence: TGTGCCAGCAGCTTAGGGCAAGTCGAGGGCGAGACCCAGTACTTC. The V call is TRBV11-1, the J call TRBJ2-5; tentatively, D is TRBD2 (5 bases). The V and J ends lost 1 base and 5 bases respectively, with 14 bases between them. Germline-derived CDR1 and CDR2 are SGHAT and FQDESV (reference sequence). The CDR3 contains 15 residues.

The chain joins TRBV5-1 to TRBJ2-1, with D possibly being TRBD1 (5 bases). The CDR3 runs 15 residues. V was cut by 7 bases and J by 6 bases, with 20 bases left in between. The germline V gene has CDR1 SGHRS and CDR2 YFSETQ. This CDR3 is CASCLVAGMGNEQFF. The CDR3 DNA reads as TGCGCCAGCTGTCTCGTGGCAGGGATGGGCAATGAGCAGTTCTTC. The variable domain in full, with the rest retrieved from reference TRBV5-1 and TRBJ2-1, is KAGVTQTPRYLIKTRGQQVTLSCSPISGHRSVSWYQQTPGQGLQFLFEYFSETQRNKGNFPGRFSGRQFSNSRSEMNVSTLELGDSALYLCASCLVAGMGNEQFFGPGTRLTVL.

This clonotype has only a few counts. The chain has TRBV20-1 and TRBJ2-3; perhaps TRBD2 as D (6 bases). The CDR3 length is 13 residues. With 2 bases removed from V and 5 bases from J, the gap between germline ends came to 11 bases. Germline CDR1 DFQATT, CDR2 SNEGSKA (reference sequence). This CDR3 is CSARRRAEDTQYF. CDR3 nucleotides: TGCAGTGCTAGAAGGAGGGCCGAAGATACGCAGTATTTT.

The chain has TRBV3-1 and TRBJ2-1; TRBD2 matches 7 bases. The CDR3 is 20 amino acids. V trimming: 1 base; J trimming: 6 bases; junction bases outside the gene matches: 21. Germline loops: CDR1 LGHDT, CDR2 YNNKEL (reference sequence). The CDR3 DNA reads TGTGCCAGCAGCCAAGGCACGCTGCCGGGGGGTAGCGACCATCCCAATGAGCAGTTCTTC. This codes for CASSQGTLPGGSDHPNEQFF.

This clonotype was detected only a few times. The V gene is TRBV11-2, the J gene TRBJ2-7; TRBD1 is a possible D gene (6 bases). Germline CDR1 SGHAT, CDR2 FQNNGV. The CDR3 contains 16 residues. V lost 1 base, J lost 5 bases, and 18 bases lay in between. CDR3 sequence: CASSLGAGGVNDEQYF. The CDR3 DNA sequence: TGTGCCAGCAGCTTAGGAGCTGGGGGCGTTAACGACGAGCAGTACTTC.

This clonotype was counted a few times. The rearrangement links TRBV20-1 to TRBJ1-6, with D possibly being TRBD1 (6 bases). CDR1 is DFQATT, CDR2 SNEGSKA, per germline (reference sequence). V was pared by 5 bases and J by 8 bases, with 13 bases between. The CDR3 has 13 amino acids. Written as DNA, the CDR3 is TGCAGTGCTCCGGACAGAGGGGATTCACCCCTCCACTTT. This codes for CSAPDRGDSPLHF.

The CDR3 nucleotides are TGTGCCAGCAGGACGATAGCGGGGGTTTACAATGAGCAGTTCTTC. Translating it yields CASRTIAGVYNEQFF. The rearrangement uses TRBV6-4 and TRBJ2-1; TRBD2 matches 9 bases. CDR3 length: 15 amino acids. The V segment lost 6 bases and the J segment 4 bases; nucleotides outside the gene matches: 7. CDR1 is MRHNA, CDR2 SNTAGT, per germline.

The CDR3 protein is CASSGGGGVNQPQHF. CDR3 coding DNA: TGTGCCAGCAGTGGGGGCGGGGGGGTTAATCAGCCCCAGCATTTT. V and J are TRBV25-1 and TRBJ1-5, with a tentative D call TRBD1 (5 bases). Per germline, CDR1 MGHDK and CDR2 SYGVNS. The CDR3 runs to 15 residues. Trimming took off 4 bases at V and 4 bases at J, with 14 bases between the two ends.

This clonotype was observed at least ten times. The CDR3 sequence is CASSWGQDTQYF. The DNA for the CDR3 is TGTGCCAGCAGTTGGGGGCAGGATACGCAGTATTTT. The V call is TRBV25-1, the J call TRBJ2-3; TRBD1 is a possible D gene (6 bases). The germline V gene has CDR1 MGHDK and CDR2 SYGVNS. CDR3 length equals 12 residues. V was pared by 5 bases and J by 6 bases, with 9 bases between.

Remarks on this clonotype: The junction departs from the called germline gene at one end, perhaps through a read error. The rearrangement joins TRBV12-3 or TRBV12-4 to TRBJ1-2, with D possibly being TRBD1 (5 bases). The CDR3 sequence is 10 residues long. The CDR3 DNA reads as TGTGCCAGCAGTTTTTCAGGGTTGCACTTC. The encoded protein is CASSFSGLHF.

This clonotype was counted between two and nine times. The chain has TRBV7-9 and TRBJ1-4, with D hard to call. V shed 5 bases and J shed 1 base, with 11 bases lying between them. Germline CDR1 reads SEHNR; CDR2 reads FQNEAQ (reference sequence). This CDR3 contains 15 residues. CDR3 DNA sequence: TGTGCCAGCAGCCCCGGTGGGGTAACTAATGAAAAACTGTTTTTT. This sequence encodes CASSPGGVTNEKLFF.

The table lists this clonotype with many counts. The genes are TRBV6-5 and TRBJ2-7; no clear D. This CDR3 comprises 13 residues. Germline lookup yields CDR1 MNHEY and CDR2 SVGAGI. V was trimmed by 2 bases and J by 0 bases, leaving 5 bases between them. In DNA form, the CDR3 reads TGTGCCAGCAGTTACGGATACTCCTACGAGCAGTACTTC. Residues: CASSYGYSYEQYF.

This chain joins TRBV24-1 and TRBJ1-3; D is ambiguous. From germline, CDR1 is KGHDR and CDR2 SFDVKD. The V and J ends lost 3 bases and 4 bases respectively, with 6 bases between them. CDR3 size: 13 residues. The CDR3 loop reads CATSDATGNTIYF. CDR3 DNA sequence: TGTGCCACCAGTGATGCGACAGGAAACACCATATATTTT.

The V and J genes are TRBV9 and TRBJ2-7; no reliable D call. The CDR3 is made up of 14 amino acids. V shed 1 base and J shed 2 bases, with 10 bases lying between them. CDR1 and CDR2 from the germline V gene are SGDLS and YYNGEE. The CDR3 DNA reads as TGTGCCAGCAGCGTATACGGTACCACCTACGAGCAGTACTTC. This gives the protein CASSVYGTTYEQYF.

The chain employs TRBV9 and TRBJ1-6; a weak D match, TRBD1 (6 bases). The CDR3 runs 15 residues. Germline V gives CDR1 SGDLS, CDR2 YYNGEE. V lost 3 bases to trimming and J lost 7 bases, with 14 bases between them. CDR3 region: CASSAQGRANSPLHF. The CDR3 DNA follows: TGTGCCAGCAGCGCCCAGGGGAGGGCAAATTCACCCCTCCACTTT.

This rearrangement joins TRBV7-2 to TRBJ2-3; D gene uncertain. The CDR3 runs 14 residues. Germline assignment: CDR1 SGHTA and CDR2 FQGNSA. With 0 bases removed from V and 6 bases from J, the gap between germline ends came to 10 bases. This CDR3 reads CASSLAHRFDTQYF. The CDR3, as DNA: TGTGCCAGCAGCTTAGCGCATCGGTTCGATACGCAGTATTTT. The full variable domain, rest sourced from reference TRBV7-2 and TRBJ2-3, is GAGVSQSPSNKVTEKGKDVELRCDPISGHTALYWYRQSLGQGLEFLIYFQGNSAPDKSGLPSDRFSAERTGGSVSTLTIQRTQQEDSAVYLCASSLAHRFDTQYFGPGTRLTVL.

This chain uses TRBV6-5 with TRBJ2-2, with D perhaps matching TRBD2 (6 bases). CDR1 and CDR2 (germline): MNHEY, SVGAGI. This CDR3 is 16 amino acids long. V was pared by 2 bases and J by 6 bases, with 16 bases between. The chain's CDR3 is CASSYGQGGWAGELFF. The CDR3, as DNA: TGTGCCAGCAGTTACGGGCAGGGAGGATGGGCCGGGGAGCTGTTTTTT.

V gene TRBV6-2 or TRBV6-3 combines with J gene TRBJ1-5; 7 bases are a match to TRBD1. The CDR3 totals 14 residues. The V gene end was trimmed by 6 bases and the J gene end by 5 bases; junction bases not matched to a gene: 7. CDR1 MNHEY and CDR2 SVGEGT come from the germline V gene. CDR3 in DNA: TGTGCCAGCAGCGCAGACAGGGCCTATCAGCCCCAGCATTTT. As protein: CASSADRAYQPQHF.

The chain carries TRBV5-5 and TRBJ2-3; D is possibly TRBD1 (7 bases). From germline, CDR1 is SGHKS and CDR2 YYEKEE (reference sequence). The ends were cut back, 0 bases at V and 3 bases at J, with 14 bases in the middle. There are 16 residues in the CDR3. The CDR3 spells CASSLGQGLRTDTQYF. The CDR3 DNA reads TGTGCCAGCAGCTTGGGACAGGGACTTCGAACAGATACGCAGTATTTT.